Ten or more counts support the clone carrying this TCR beta chain. The data belong to a study of blood T cell repertoires in COVID-19. V was pared by 3 bases and J by 2 bases, with 11 bases between. This CDR3 spans 14 amino acids. The V gene's germline CDR1 is SGHVS and CDR2 FQNEAQ. Some clones are missing from TCRdb's copy, which holds only in-frame ones; the method was immunoSEQ multiplex PCR. The table records around 400,000 clones, approximately 89% of them present only once. The sequence derives from a woman in her 30s with COVID-19, enrolled during active disease. J is TRBJ2-7 and V is TRBV7-8; tentative D call: TRBD1 (5 bases). Input material: peripheral blood. CDR3 in amino acids: CASSFNLGAYEQYF. The CDR3 region has the DNA TGTGCCAGCAGCTTTAATTTAGGGGCCTACGAGCAGTACTTC.